Presented here are 18 T cell receptor beta chains from one specimen sequenced in a study of CD8 T cells in Susac syndrome. RNA, at about 0.45 to 1 ug, was reverse transcribed with random hexamers. TCRdb reprocessed the immunoSEQ multiplex PCR reads via MiXCR and lists one record per CDR3 protein. The sample yields under 350,000 distinct CDR3 sequences, under 95% seen once. Source material: CD4+ T cells from PBMCs. These receptors were obtained from a human donor with multiple sclerosis.

The chain employs TRBV6-5 and TRBJ1-1; D may be TRBD1 (5 bases). V was shortened by 5 bases and J by 9 bases, with 10 bases between the two germline ends. CDR3 length equals 11 residues. CDR1 is MNHEY and CDR2 is SVGAGI in the germline V gene. As DNA, the CDR3 is TGTGCCAGCAGTCACAGGCTTAAAGCTTTCTTT. It yields the protein CASSHRLKAFF.

The chain carries TRBV7-2 and TRBJ2-7; 8 positions agree with TRBD1. Losses at the gene ends were 1 base for V and 4 bases for J; bases not matched to a gene: 9. The CDR3 consists of 16 residues. Per germline, CDR1 SGHTA and CDR2 FQGNSA. The CDR3 nucleotides are TGTGCCAGCAGCTTAGTAGGACAGGGCGGGAATTACGAGCAGTACTTC. Its protein product is CASSLVGQGGNYEQYF.

The chain couples TRBV9 to TRBJ2-5; tentative D call: TRBD2 (6 bases). Germline V gives CDR1 SGDLS, CDR2 YYNGEE. The CDR3 is 16 amino acids. The V end lost 0 bases, the J end lost 1 base, and 13 bases lay between the germline ends. CDR3 DNA: TGTGCCAGCAGCGTAGGCGATCGCGGGACCCAAGAGACCCAGTACTTC. Its translation is CASSVGDRGTQETQYF.

The gene calls are TRBV4-1 and TRBJ2-3; unclear D gene. Trimming left V 4 bases short and J 1 base short, with 6 bases between. Germline V gives CDR1 MGHRA, CDR2 YSYEKL. The CDR3 covers 13 residues. CDR3 protein: CASSRQRTDTQYF. The CDR3 DNA reads TGCGCCAGCAGCCGCCAGCGCACAGATACGCAGTATTTT.

The J gene is TRBJ1-2, the V gene TRBV4-1; 10 nucleotides line up with TRBD1. CDR1 is MGHRA and CDR2 is YSYEKL in the germline V gene. The CDR3 runs 15 residues. The V gene end was trimmed by 2 bases and the J gene end by 4 bases; junction bases not matched to a gene: 4. The CDR3 DNA reads TGCGCCAGCAGCCAACTGGGACAGGGGTTCTATGGCTACACCTTC. Amino acid sequence: CASSQLGQGFYGYTF.

This clonotype was recorded a few times. V gene TRBV12-3 or TRBV12-4 combines with J gene TRBJ2-2; no definite D call. Between the trimmed V and J ends, which lost 3 bases and 6 bases, there was a span of 5 bases. This CDR3 comprises 12 residues. DNA of the CDR3: TGTGCCAGCAGTTTGTTAGCCGGGGAGCTGTTTTTT. Its translation: CASSLLAGELFF.

The J gene is TRBJ2-6, the V gene TRBV12-3 or TRBV12-4, with 7 bases lining up with TRBD1. The CDR3 contains 16 residues. Trimming removed 5 bases from V and 0 bases from J; junction bases left unmatched: 4. CDR3 region: CASSHRQGSGANVLTF. The CDR3 DNA follows: TGTGCCAGCAGTCACAGACAGGGCTCTGGGGCCAACGTCCTGACTTTC.

The CDR3 DNA follows: TGCGCCAGCAGCCCCAACAGGAGAGGGTATGGCTACACCTTC. It codes for CASSPNRRGYGYTF. The chain recombines TRBV5-1 with TRBJ1-2; tentative D call: TRBD1 (5 bases). The CDR3 runs to 14 residues. Trimming pared 4 bases from V and 5 bases from J, leaving 15 bases between. Germline CDR1 SGHRS, CDR2 YFSETQ. The full variable domain, in which reference TRBV5-1 and TRBJ1-2 provide the parts outside the CDR3, is KAGVTQTPRYLIKTRGQQVTLSCSPISGHRSVSWYQQTPGQGLQFLFEYFSETQRNKGNFPGRFSGRQFSNSRSEMNVSTLELGDSALYLCASSPNRRGYGYTFGSGTRLTVV.

V is TRBV6-1 and J is TRBJ1-3; unclear D gene. V was trimmed by 11 bases and J by 0 bases, leaving 8 bases between them. CDR3 length: 12 residues. Germline V gene sequence: CDR1 MNHNS, CDR2 SASEGT. CDR3 nucleotides: TGTGCCGGGTCGAGCTCTGGAAACACCATATATTTT. Its translation: CAGSSSGNTIYF.

The V call is TRBV18, the J call TRBJ1-1; no definite D call. V lost 4 bases and J lost 6, with 9 bases in between. CDR3 size: 12 residues. Germline CDR1 is KGHSH and CDR2 is LQKENI. CDR3 nucleotides: TGTGCCAGCTCACTCTTAGACGCTGAAGCTTTCTTT. The encoded protein is CASSLLDAEAFF.

This rearrangement joins TRBV7-2 to TRBJ2-1; 11 bases are shared with TRBD2. V was clipped by 1 base and J by 13 bases; unmatched bases: 12. The CDR3 covers 16 residues. Germline CDR1 reads SGHTA; CDR2 reads FQGNSA. CDR3 DNA: TGTGCCAGCAGCTTAGGTGGGACTAGCGGAACTATTATACAGTTCTTC. Amino acids: CASSLGGTSGTIIQFF.

V is TRBV4-1 and J is TRBJ2-7; 8 nucleotides align to TRBD1. V trimming: 2 bases; J trimming: 3 bases; junction bases outside the gene matches: 18. Looked up from germline, CDR1 is MGHRA and CDR2 is YSYEKL. CDR3 size: 19 residues. The CDR3, as DNA: TGCGCCAGCAGCCAAAGGTTCCCACAGGGGGATACGGGAGACTACGAGCAGTACTTC. This translates into CASSQRFPQGDTGDYEQYF.

This chain uses TRBV29-1 with TRBJ2-7, with TRBD2 matching over 9 bases. Germline loops: CDR1 SQVTM, CDR2 ANQGSEA. The CDR3 has 14 amino acids. The J segment lost 0 bases and the V segment lost 4 bases, leaving 4 bases of the junction unmatched. The DNA of the CDR3 is TGCAGCGTTGCCCATAGCGGGGGCTCCTACGAGCAGTACTTC. Protein sequence: CSVAHSGGSYEQYF.

V usage is TRBV14 and J usage is TRBJ2-2; tentative D call: TRBD2 (6 bases). V was clipped by 1 base and J by 6 bases, with 9 bases between them. CDR1 and CDR2 (germline): SGHDN, FVKESK. The CDR3 totals 14 residues. CDR3 DNA: TGTGCCAGCAGCCAAGGAGGGACTGCCGGGGAGCTGTTTTTT. It translates to CASSQGGTAGELFF.

The chain joins TRBV7-9 to TRBJ2-5; TRBD1 matches at 9 bases. The CDR3 consists of 15 residues. Trimming took 3 bases from V and 2 from J; bases not matched to a gene: 4. CDR1 is SEHNR, CDR2 FQNEAQ, per germline (reference sequence). The DNA for the CDR3 is TGTGCCAGCAGCTTCCTCGGACAGGGGCAAGAGACCCAGTACTTC. Residues: CASSFLGQGQETQYF.

The chain carries TRBV6-1 and TRBJ1-3, with D perhaps matching TRBD1 (6 bases). Trimming took off 6 bases at V and 4 bases at J, with 13 bases between the two ends. The germline gives CDR1 MNHNS, CDR2 SASEGT. The CDR3 length is 14 residues. The CDR3 protein is CASRGTGQGNTIYF. The CDR3 DNA sequence: TGTGCCAGCAGGGGTACGGGACAAGGAAACACCATATATTTT.

The genes are TRBV2 and TRBJ2-5; TRBD1 might be the D (6 bases). The CDR3 runs to 13 residues. Trimming took off 4 bases at V and 7 bases at J, with 13 bases between the two ends. CDR1 and CDR2 from the germline V gene are SNHLY and FYNNEI. The CDR3 coding sequence is TGTGCCAGCAGTGCGGACAGCCTAGGGACCCAGTACTTC. This codes for CASSADSLGTQYF.

The CDR3 nucleotides read TGTGCCAGCAGCCGAACCAGCCTAAGGTCCGGCTATGGCTACACCTTC. The encoded protein is CASSRTSLRSGYGYTF. The chain links TRBV3-1 to TRBJ1-2; no reliable D call. The germline CDR1 and CDR2 sequences are LGHDT and YNNKEL (reference sequence). This CDR3 is built from 16 residues. The V gene lost 4 bases and the J gene lost 4 bases, with 19 bases spanning the gap.